These T cell receptor beta chains were read from a single sample in a study of human T cells and chemical hapten exposure. TCRdb reprocessed the RACE reads with MiXCR, giving one entry per CDR3 protein. The table has about 90,000 distinct CDR3 sequences, roughly a tenth seen once. The sample was whole blood, taken in connection with sensitization to the hapten diphenylcyclopropenone (DPC). The receptors here all came from a young woman with alopecia areata. Some clones in this sample may be carry-over from other donors' samples. Each CDR3 is given with its conserved first and last residue. A D gene is named only where the DNA matches it firmly. Part of the rows lack a size; the others show once, few, many or a class for expanded clones.

d_call: NA
v_call: TRBV20-1
j_call: TRBJ2-2
clone_size: many
cdr3_nt: TGCAGTGCTAGAGATCATGACGGAAACACCGGGGAGCTGTTTTTT
cdr3_aa: CSARDHDGNTGELFF

d_call: TRBD2
v_call: TRBV28
j_call: TRBJ2-3
clone_size: many
cdr3_nt: TGTGCCAGCAGTTTATTTGGACTACTAGCGGGGGGTACAGATACGCAGTATTTT
cdr3_aa: CASSLFGLLAGGTDTQYF

d_call: TRBD1
v_call: TRBV29-1
j_call: TRBJ1-1
clone_size: few
cdr3_nt: TGCAGCGTTGAACGGGACAGGGTCGCTGAAGCTTTCTTT
cdr3_aa: CSVERDRVAEAFF

d_call: NA
v_call: TRBV20-1
j_call: TRBJ2-6
clone_size: many
cdr3_nt: TGCAGTGCTAGGATACCTCCTGGGGCCAACGTCCTGACTTTC
cdr3_aa: CSARIPPGANVLTF

d_call: TRBD2
v_call: TRBV27
j_call: TRBJ2-1
clone_size: many
cdr3_nt: TGTGCCACCAACCCGAACCCCGGGACTAGTAAAAGTGAGCAGTTCTTC
cdr3_aa: CATNPNPGTSKSEQFF

d_call: NA
v_call: TRBV20-1
j_call: TRBJ1-2
clone_size: many
cdr3_nt: TGCAGTGCAAGAGGGCAAGGCTACACCTTC
cdr3_aa: CSARGQGYTF

d_call: TRBD2
v_call: TRBV3-1
j_call: TRBJ2-2
clone_size: NA
cdr3_nt: TGTGCCAGCAGCCCGGGACTAGCCGCCGGGGAGCTGTTTTTT
cdr3_aa: CASSPGLAAGELFF

d_call: TRBD1
v_call: TRBV20-1
j_call: TRBJ1-5
clone_size: NA
cdr3_nt: TGCAGTGCTGCGACAGGGTCAGAACAGCCCCAGCATTTT
cdr3_aa: CSAATGSEQPQHF

d_call: NA
v_call: TRBV28
j_call: TRBJ1-2
clone_size: many
cdr3_nt: TGTGCCAGCAGTCCCGGGGCAGGGATTCGTTATGGCTACACCTTC
cdr3_aa: CASSPGAGIRYGYTF

d_call: TRBD2
v_call: TRBV7-2
j_call: TRBJ2-5
clone_size: many
cdr3_nt: TGTGCCAGCAGCTCTCCGGGACTAGCGGGAGGGCCGAAAGAGACCCAGTACTTC
cdr3_aa: CASSSPGLAGGPKETQYF

d_call: TRBD1
v_call: TRBV3-1
j_call: TRBJ2-3
clone_size: NA
cdr3_nt: TGTGCCAGCAGCCAAGAGACAGGGTGGTCAGATACGCAGTATTTT
cdr3_aa: CASSQETGWSDTQYF

d_call: NA
v_call: TRBV12-3/TRBV12-4
j_call: TRBJ2-7
clone_size: once
cdr3_nt: TGTGCCAGCAGTCCACAGTCGAACTCCTACGAGCAGTACTTC
cdr3_aa: CASSPQSNSYEQYF

d_call: NA
v_call: TRBV27
j_call: TRBJ2-5
clone_size: NA
cdr3_nt: TGTGCCAGCAGTTTCTTGGGGGAGACAGAGACCCAGTACTTC
cdr3_aa: CASSFLGETETQYF

d_call: TRBD1
v_call: TRBV12-3/TRBV12-4
j_call: TRBJ1-4
clone_size: NA
cdr3_nt: TGTGCCAGCAGTTTGGTGGGACAGGGGGCTACCAATGAAAAACTGTTTTTT
cdr3_aa: CASSLVGQGATNEKLFF

d_call: NA
v_call: TRBV2
j_call: TRBJ1-5
clone_size: many
cdr3_nt: TGTGCCAGCAGACCCGACGGATTATCAAGCCCCCAGCATTTT
cdr3_aa: CASRPDGLSSPQHF

d_call: NA
v_call: TRBV7-9
j_call: TRBJ1-3
clone_size: many
cdr3_nt: TGTGCCAGCAGCCCGGTCGGGGGAAGCTCTGGAAACACCATATATTTT
cdr3_aa: CASSPVGGSSGNTIYF

d_call: NA
v_call: TRBV28
j_call: TRBJ2-7
clone_size: few
cdr3_nt: TGTGCCAGCAGTTCCAGCGCGTGGAGCGAGCAGTACTTC
cdr3_aa: CASSSSAWSEQYF

d_call: NA
v_call: TRBV28
j_call: TRBJ2-5
clone_size: NA
cdr3_nt: TGTGCCAGCAGTTTAGACGGGTCCCAAGAGACCCAGTACTTC
cdr3_aa: CASSLDGSQETQYF

d_call: NA
v_call: TRBV7-6
j_call: TRBJ2-5
clone_size: NA
cdr3_nt: TGTGCCAGCAGCTTCACCTCGGCCGGCTCCGAGACCCAGTACTTC
cdr3_aa: CASSFTSAGSETQYF

d_call: NA
v_call: TRBV12-3/TRBV12-4
j_call: TRBJ2-2
clone_size: few
cdr3_nt: TGTGCCAGCACCTCTCCCGCAACCGCTAACACCGGGGAGCTGTTTTTT
cdr3_aa: CASTSPATANTGELFF